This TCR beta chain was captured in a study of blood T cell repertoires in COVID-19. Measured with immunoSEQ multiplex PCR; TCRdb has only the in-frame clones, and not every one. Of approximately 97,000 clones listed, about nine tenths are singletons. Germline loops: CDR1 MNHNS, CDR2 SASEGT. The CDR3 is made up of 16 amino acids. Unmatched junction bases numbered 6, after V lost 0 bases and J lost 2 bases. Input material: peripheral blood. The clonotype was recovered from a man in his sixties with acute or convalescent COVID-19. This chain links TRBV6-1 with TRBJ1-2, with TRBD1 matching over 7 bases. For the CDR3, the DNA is TGTGCCAGCAGTGAAGCAAGGGGGCCCGTGAACTATGGCTACACCTTC. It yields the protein CASSEARGPVNYGYTF.